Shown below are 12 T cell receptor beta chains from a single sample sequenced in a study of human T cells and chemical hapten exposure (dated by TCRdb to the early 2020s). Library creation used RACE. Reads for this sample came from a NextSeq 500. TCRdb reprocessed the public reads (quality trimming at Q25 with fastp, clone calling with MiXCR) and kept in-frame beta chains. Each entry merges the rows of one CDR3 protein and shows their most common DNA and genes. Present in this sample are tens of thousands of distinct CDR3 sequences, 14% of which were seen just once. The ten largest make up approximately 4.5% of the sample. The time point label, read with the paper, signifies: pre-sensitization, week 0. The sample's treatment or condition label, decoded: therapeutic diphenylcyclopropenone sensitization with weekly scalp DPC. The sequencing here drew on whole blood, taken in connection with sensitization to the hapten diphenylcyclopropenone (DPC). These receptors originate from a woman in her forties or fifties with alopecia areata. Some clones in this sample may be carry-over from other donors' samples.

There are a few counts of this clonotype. The CDR3 here is CASSASWTGNNNSPLHF. The CDR3 nucleotides read TGTGCCAGCAGTGCCTCCTGGACAGGGAATAATAATTCACCCCTCCACTTT. The chain carries TRBV12-3 or TRBV12-4 and TRBJ1-6; 8 bases agree with TRBD1. With 5 bases clipped from V and 5 bases from J, the junction kept 11 bases outside the gene matches. CDR3 length: 17 residues.

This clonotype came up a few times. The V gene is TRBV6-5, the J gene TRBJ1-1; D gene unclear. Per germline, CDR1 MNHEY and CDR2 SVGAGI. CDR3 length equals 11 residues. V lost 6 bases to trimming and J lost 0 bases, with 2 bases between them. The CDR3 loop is CASRMNTEAFF. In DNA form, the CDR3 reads TGTGCCAGCAGGATGAACACTGAAGCTTTCTTT.

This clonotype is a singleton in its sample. CDR3 residues: CASGTEIYNEQFF. CDR3 coding DNA: TGTGCCAGCGGGACAGAAATCTACAATGAGCAGTTCTTC. The chain joins TRBV7-6 to TRBJ2-1; 7 nucleotides match TRBD1. CDR1 is SGHVS, CDR2 FNYEAQ, per germline. The junction had 4 bases not matched to a gene; V was cut back by 8 bases and J by 3 bases. The CDR3 covers 13 residues.

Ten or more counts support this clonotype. This chain's CDR3 is CASSLAGSQETQYF. DNA of the CDR3: TGTGCCAGCAGCTTAGCGGGTTCCCAAGAGACCCAGTACTTC. V usage is TRBV7-9 and J usage is TRBJ2-5, with D uncertain. This CDR3 has 14 residues. The V end was cut by 0 bases, the J end by 1 base, with 6 bases between. Germline V gives CDR1 SEHNR, CDR2 FQNEAQ (reference sequence). The complete variable domain, with remaining parts taken from reference TRBV7-9 and TRBJ2-5, reads DTGVSQNPRHKITKRGQNVTFRCDPISEHNRLYWYRQTLGQGPEFLTYFQNEAQLEKSRLLSDRFSAERPKGSFSTLEIQRTEQGDSAMYLCASSLAGSQETQYFGPGTRLLVL.

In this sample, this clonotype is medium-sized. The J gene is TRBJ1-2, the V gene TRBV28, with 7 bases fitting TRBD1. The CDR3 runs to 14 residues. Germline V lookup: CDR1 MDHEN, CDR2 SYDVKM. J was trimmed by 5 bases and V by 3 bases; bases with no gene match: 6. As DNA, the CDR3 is TGTGCCAGCAGTTTTCACAGGGGAGAGTATGGCTACACCTTC. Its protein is CASSFHRGEYGYTF.

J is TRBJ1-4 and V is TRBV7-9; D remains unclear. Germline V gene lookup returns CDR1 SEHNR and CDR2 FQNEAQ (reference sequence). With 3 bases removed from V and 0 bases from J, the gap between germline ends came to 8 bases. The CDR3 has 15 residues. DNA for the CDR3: TGTGCCAGCAGCTTTGGAACCGCAACTAATGAAAAACTGTTTTTT. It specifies CASSFGTATNEKLFF.

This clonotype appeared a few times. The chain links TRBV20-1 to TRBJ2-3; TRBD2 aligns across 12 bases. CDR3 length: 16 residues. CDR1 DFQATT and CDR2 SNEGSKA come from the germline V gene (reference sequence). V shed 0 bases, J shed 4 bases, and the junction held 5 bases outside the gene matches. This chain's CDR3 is CSARDASGRVADTQYF. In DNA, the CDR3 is TGCAGTGCTAGAGATGCTAGCGGGAGGGTTGCAGATACGCAGTATTTT.

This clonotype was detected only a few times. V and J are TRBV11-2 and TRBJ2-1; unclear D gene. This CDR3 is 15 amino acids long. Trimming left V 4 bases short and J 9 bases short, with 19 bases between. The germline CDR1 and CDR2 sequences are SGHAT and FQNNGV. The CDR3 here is CASSSLMGLVGEQFF. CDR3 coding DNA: TGTGCCAGCAGCTCCCTAATGGGCCTCGTGGGTGAGCAGTTCTTC.

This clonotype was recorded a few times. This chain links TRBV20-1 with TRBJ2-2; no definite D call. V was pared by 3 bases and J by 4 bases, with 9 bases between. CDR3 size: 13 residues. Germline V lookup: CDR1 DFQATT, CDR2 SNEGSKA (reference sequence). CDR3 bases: TGCAGTGCTAGCCCTTTGATCACCGGGGAGCTGTTTTTT. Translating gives CSASPLITGELFF.

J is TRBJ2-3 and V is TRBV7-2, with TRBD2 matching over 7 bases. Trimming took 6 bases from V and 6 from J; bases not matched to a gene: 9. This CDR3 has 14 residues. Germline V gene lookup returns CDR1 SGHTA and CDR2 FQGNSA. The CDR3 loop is CASSNRGSVDTQYF. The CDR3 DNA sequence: TGTGCCAGCAGTAATCGCGGGAGTGTGGATACGCAGTATTTT.

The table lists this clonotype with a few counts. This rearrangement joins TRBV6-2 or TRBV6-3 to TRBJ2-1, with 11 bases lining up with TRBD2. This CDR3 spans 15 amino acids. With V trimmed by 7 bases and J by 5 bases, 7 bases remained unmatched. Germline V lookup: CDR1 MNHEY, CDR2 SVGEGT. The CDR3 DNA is TGTGCCAGCATCCTAGCGGGAGGCAAGGACAATGAGCAGTTCTTC. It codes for CASILAGGKDNEQFF.

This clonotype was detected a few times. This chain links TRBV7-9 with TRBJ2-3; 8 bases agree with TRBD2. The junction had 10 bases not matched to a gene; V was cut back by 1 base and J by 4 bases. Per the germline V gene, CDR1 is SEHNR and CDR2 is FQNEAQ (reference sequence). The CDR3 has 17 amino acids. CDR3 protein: CASSLVRSGSTADTQYF. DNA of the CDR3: TGTGCCAGCAGCTTAGTCCGGAGCGGGAGTACGGCAGATACGCAGTATTTT.